The 7 T cell receptor beta chains given below trace back to one sample, sequenced in a study of T-cell memory formation after mild COVID-19. TCRdb re-called the 5' RACE reads with MiXCR, one entry per CDR3 protein. The sample shows over 150,000 distinct CDR3 sequences, about a fifth of them seen only once. Sequences were obtained from PBMCs or a T cell subset sorted from them (not recorded which). The receptors originated from an adult woman who had mild COVID-19 (a few samples of this study predate the infection). Cell type and time point are not known.

A few counts support this clonotype. The gene calls are TRBV24-1 and TRBJ2-3, with 9 positions matching TRBD1. CDR1 is KGHDR, CDR2 SFDVKD, per germline. V shed 11 bases, J shed 4 bases, and the junction held 9 bases outside the gene matches. This CDR3 region has 14 residues. The CDR3 is CASRDRVAPDTQYF. CDR3 DNA sequence: TGTGCCAGTAGGGACAGGGTGGCCCCAGATACGCAGTATTTT.

The chain links TRBV9 to TRBJ2-1, with unresolved D. Germline V gene data show CDR1 as SGDLS and CDR2 as YYNGEE. V dropped 0 bases and J dropped 8 bases, with 9 bases sitting between them. The CDR3 has 13 residues. CDR3 loop: CASSVGTIDEQFF. DNA for the CDR3: TGTGCCAGCAGCGTAGGAACTATCGATGAGCAGTTCTTC.

This clonotype has more than one count but fewer than ten. The V call is TRBV6-5, the J call TRBJ1-5; D may be TRBD1 (5 bases). Germline CDR1 and CDR2: MNHEY and SVGAGI. The germline V and J ends were trimmed by 6 bases and 9 bases, with 15 bases remaining between them. This CDR3 has 13 residues. The CDR3 region is CASRQGSGRPQHF. CDR3 coding DNA: TGTGCCAGCAGGCAGGGATCCGGGCGGCCCCAGCATTTT.

J is TRBJ2-5 and V is TRBV27; D gene unclear. The V end was cut by 3 bases, the J end by 1 base, with 9 bases between. The CDR3 consists of 14 residues. Germline V gene sequence: CDR1 MNHEY, CDR2 SMNVEV (reference sequence). This CDR3 is CASSFNSPQETQYF. CDR3 in DNA: TGTGCCAGCAGTTTTAACAGCCCCCAAGAGACCCAGTACTTC.

The chain combines TRBV6-5 with TRBJ2-4, with no clear D. CDR3 length equals 16 residues. CDR1 MNHEY and CDR2 SVGAGI come from the germline V gene. V shed 5 bases and J shed 0 bases, with 14 bases lying between them. This CDR3 is CASSPLATLAKNIQYF. CDR3 DNA: TGTGCCAGCAGTCCACTCGCTACTCTAGCCAAAAACATTCAGTACTTC.

This clonotype was counted only a few times. The chain employs TRBV7-6 and TRBJ2-1; 8 bases fit TRBD1. V gave up 5 bases and J gave up 5 bases; unmatched junction bases: 5. The CDR3 loop spans 14 amino acids. Per the germline V gene, CDR1 is SGHVS and CDR2 is FNYEAQ. CDR3 DNA sequence: TGTGCCAGCAGCCGCAAGGACAGGGACAATGAGCAGTTCTTC. Encoded protein: CASSRKDRDNEQFF.

V and J are TRBV7-6 and TRBJ2-2; 11 bases map to TRBD2. The CDR3 runs to 16 residues. The germline V gene encodes CDR1 SGHVS and CDR2 FNYEAQ. The V gene end was trimmed by 6 bases and the J gene end by 5 bases; junction bases not matched to a gene: 8. The CDR3: CASSFGLAGETGELFF. For the CDR3, the DNA is TGTGCCAGCAGTTTCGGACTAGCGGGCGAAACCGGGGAGCTGTTTTTT.